These T cell receptor beta chains were read from a single sample in a study of shared clonotypes between healthy human individuals. The repertoire was sequenced with immunoSEQ multiplex PCR; TCRdb's copy has only in-frame clones and lacks some. The table has 1.6 million or so clones, less than 99% seen once; the top ten hold over 0.3%. Material: naive CD4+ T cells sorted from blood. All receptors come from a man aged 30-40 years in good health. The CDR3 runs from the conserved cysteine through the conserved F or W. D genes are given only for firm matches. Clone size is given for some rows only: seen once, a few or many times, or a class if the clone is expanded.

J	V	D	size	DNA	CDR3
TRBJ1-1	TRBV7-2	-	-	TGTGCCAGCAGCTTACACGGGGGTGCGACTGAAGCTTTCTTT	CASSLHGGATEAFF
TRBJ2-1	TRBV4-2	TRBD1	-	TGTGCCAGCAGCCAAGGACAGGGGGGCCACAATGAGCAGTTCTTC	CASSQGQGGHNEQFF
TRBJ1-4	TRBV6-6	-	-	TGTGCCAGCAGTTACGAGGGAGTCCCTTTT	CASSYEGVPF
TRBJ1-5	TRBV2	-	-	TGTGCCAGCAGTGACTCTGGGGATCAGCCCCAGCATTTT	CASSDSGDQPQHF
TRBJ2-7	TRBV7-9	-	-	TGTGCCAGCAGCTTAAGTCAGGGGTCTTATTCATTTTACGAGCAGTACTTC	CASSLSQGSYSFYEQYF
TRBJ2-5	TRBV27	-	-	TGTGCCAGCAGTTTAACGGCCAGGGGCGAGACCCAGTACTTC	CASSLTARGETQYF
TRBJ2-3	TRBV7-2	TRBD2	-	TGTGCCAGCAGCTTGGGGGGAGGGAATTTAGATACGCAGTATTTT	CASSLGGGNLDTQYF
TRBJ2-1	TRBV9	-	-	TGTGCCAGCTCTGCTAGGAGCTCCTACAATGAGCAGTTCTTC	CASSARSSYNEQFF
TRBJ2-7	TRBV28	TRBD2	-	TGTGCCAGCGGGGGGGTTCCCCACGAGCAGTACTTC	CASGGVPHEQYF
TRBJ2-7	TRBV10-3	TRBD2	-	TGTGCCATCAGTGCTAATAGCGGGAGCGGGTACGAGCAGTACTTC	CAISANSGSGYEQYF
TRBJ1-4	TRBV2	-	-	TGTGCCAGCAGTGAACTAAGGGGTGAAAAACTGTTTTTT	CASSELRGEKLFF
TRBJ2-1	TRBV5-1	-	-	TGCGCCAGCAGCTTGGACAGGGAATACAATGAGCAGTTCTTC	CASSLDREYNEQFF
TRBJ2-7	TRBV6-6	-	-	TGTGCCAGCAAGGAACTTCCGATCTCCTACGAGCAGTACTTC	CASKELPISYEQYF
TRBJ1-1	TRBV27	-	once	TGTGCCAGCAGTCCTGAGCCGGGACGGAAGAACACTGAAGCTTTCTTT	CASSPEPGRKNTEAFF
TRBJ2-5	TRBV28	TRBD2	-	TGTGCCAGCACCCCGTGGCGGGAGGGGAGAGAGACCCAGTACTTC	CASTPWREGRETQYF